In its sample, the clone carrying this T cell receptor beta chain was seen many times. Its target is not known. The data are from a study of read filtering for tumor transcriptome and immune sequencing. Study-wide context: R-ISS stage counts were 8 for I, roughly 16 for II, 7 for III.

CDR1 is MNHNY and CDR2 is SVGAGI in the germline V gene (reference sequence). V lost 8 bases and J 3 bases, leaving 14 bases between the germline ends. The CDR3 is 14 amino acids. This library used roughly 0.4 ug RNA and molecular barcoded adaptors spanning alpha/delta and beta/gamma chains. Using its own MiXCR run on the reads, TCRdb lists one record per CDR3 protein. The data contain approximately 140,000 distinct CDR3 sequences, approximately 13% of them singletons. Findings and caveats of the study: The sorted CD138-negative fraction was a mixed bone marrow immune population, not purified T cells.

The sample comprised a population of CD138-negative cells sorted from bone marrow. This chain uses TRBV6-6 with TRBJ2-1; perhaps TRBD1 as D (6 bases). This receptor was taken from a donor over 35 with multiple myeloma. The CDR3 sequence: CASDTGSNYNEQFF. For the CDR3, the DNA is TGTGCCAGCGACACAGGGTCAAACTACAATGAGCAGTTCTTC.